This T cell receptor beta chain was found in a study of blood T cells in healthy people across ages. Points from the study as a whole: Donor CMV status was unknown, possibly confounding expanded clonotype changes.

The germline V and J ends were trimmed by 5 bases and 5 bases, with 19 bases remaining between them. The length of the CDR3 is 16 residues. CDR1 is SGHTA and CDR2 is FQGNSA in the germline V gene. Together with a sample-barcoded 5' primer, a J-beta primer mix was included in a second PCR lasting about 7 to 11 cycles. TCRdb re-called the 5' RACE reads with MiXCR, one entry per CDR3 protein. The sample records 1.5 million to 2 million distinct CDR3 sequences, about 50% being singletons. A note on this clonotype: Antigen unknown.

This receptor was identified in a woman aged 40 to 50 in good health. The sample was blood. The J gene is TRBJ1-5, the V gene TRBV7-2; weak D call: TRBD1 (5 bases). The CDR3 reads CASSVVGTTKDQPQHF. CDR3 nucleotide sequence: TGTGCCAGCAGCGTCGTCGGGACTACGAAGGATCAGCCCCAGCATTTT.